These T cell receptor beta chains were read from a single sample in a study of PD-1 blockade in mismatch repair-deficient tumors. Clones were sequenced by immunoSEQ multiplex PCR, and TCRdb holds only the in-frame ones, with some missing. This table holds 100,000 to 150,000 clones, about 85% found once. Sequenced material: peripheral blood, taken 44 weeks after starting pembrolizumab. All receptors derive from an adult with mismatch repair-deficient cancer. The CDR3 runs from the conserved cysteine through the conserved F or W. The D gene is left open where the match is weak. Clone sizes are given selectively: once, few, many, or a class where the clone is expanded.

j_call | v_call | clone_size | d_call | cdr3_nt | cdr3_aa
TRBJ1-5 | TRBV25-1 | . | . | TGTGCCAGCAGTGAATATGATCGGTGGACTCAGCCCCAGCATTTT | CASSEYDRWTQPQHF
TRBJ1-2 | TRBV4-1 | . | . | TGCGCCAGCAGCCAAGGAGCAAGAGGGCGGGGCTATGGCTACACCTTC | CASSQGARGRGYGYTF
TRBJ2-3 | TRBV7-9 | . | . | TGTGCCAGCAGCTTAACGGCCGTCTCGGATACGCAGTATTTT | CASSLTAVSDTQYF
TRBJ2-2 | TRBV19 | . | TRBD1 | TGTGCCAGCCAGGGGGCCGGGGAGCTGTTTTTT | CASQGAGELFF
TRBJ1-1 | TRBV6-1 | . | TRBD1 | TGTGCCAGCAGTTTTCAACAGGGGGCGGACACTGAAGCTTTCTTT | CASSFQQGADTEAFF
TRBJ2-2 | TRBV16 | . | . | TGTGCCAGCAGCCGGAGGGACCGAAACACCGGGGAGCTGTTTTTT | CASSRRDRNTGELFF
TRBJ2-1 | TRBV18 | . | . | TGTGCCAGCTCATTTTCCTCGGCCAACAATGAGCAGTTCTTC | CASSFSSANNEQFF
TRBJ2-7 | TRBV27 | . | . | TGTGCCAGCAGGGGCCAGGGGCACGTTGAGCAGTACTTC | CASRGQGHVEQYF
TRBJ1-2 | TRBV19 | . | . | TGTGCCAGTAGTTTTGAGGGGTTTGGGTATGGCTACACCTTC | CASSFEGFGYGYTF
TRBJ1-2 | TRBV9 | . | . | TGTGCCAGCAGCGTATTACCCGGGGGGATTGGGCTTAAAGGGCATGGCTACACCTTC | CASSVLPGGIGLKGHGYTF
TRBJ2-1 | TRBV18 | . | . | TGTGCCAGCTCATCCTCCCTACCATACAATGAGCAGTTCTTC | CASSSSLPYNEQFF
TRBJ2-7 | TRBV4-1 | . | . | TGCGCCAGCAGCCAAAGTGGGCTATCCTACGAGCAGTACTTC | CASSQSGLSYEQYF
TRBJ2-7 | TRBV29-1 | . | . | TGCAGCGTTGTGGGGAACGAGCAGTACTTC | CSVVGNEQYF
TRBJ2-7 | TRBV5-1 | few | TRBD1 | TGCGCCAGCAGCGGACAGGGTCCCTACGAGCAGTACTTC | CASSGQGPYEQYF
TRBJ2-7 | TRBV19 | . | TRBD1 | TGTGCCAGTAGTATAGCATCACAGGGGCCCTACGAGCAGTACTTC | CASSIASQGPYEQYF
TRBJ2-3 | TRBV27 | . | . | TGTGCCAGCAGGTACCTCGGAGATACGCAGTATTTT | CASRYLGDTQYF
TRBJ1-1 | TRBV19 | . | . | TGTGCCAGTAGTGCGGGGTCTGAAGCTTTCTTT | CASSAGSEAFF
TRBJ2-2 | TRBV5-1 | . | . | TGCGCCAGCAGATTGACAGTGGCCGGGGAGCTGTTTTTT | CASRLTVAGELFF
TRBJ2-2 | TRBV5-1 | . | . | TGCGCCAGCAGAAGTGAGGGCTCGTTCGGGAACACCGGGGAGCTGTTTTTT | CASRSEGSFGNTGELFF
TRBJ1-2 | TRBV14 | few | . | TGTGCCAGCAGCCAAGTAGGCAATGGCTACACCTTC | CASSQVGNGYTF
TRBJ2-1 | TRBV19 | . | . | TGTGCCAGTAGTATTTTCGGGGGCCTTCAATACAATGAGCAGTTCTTC | CASSIFGGLQYNEQFF
TRBJ2-3 | TRBV7-8 | . | . | TGTGCCAGCAGCTTAGATGGACCTCCTGTGGATACGCAGTATTTT | CASSLDGPPVDTQYF
TRBJ2-7 | TRBV5-1 | . | . | TGCGCCAGCAGCTTGATAACGGATTCCAGCGAGCAGTACTTC | CASSLITDSSEQYF
TRBJ1-5 | TRBV30 | . | . | TGTGCCTGGAGGGTCAGGAATAGCAATCAGCCCCAGCATTTT | CAWRVRNSNQPQHF
TRBJ2-7 | TRBV12-2 | . | . | TGTGCAAGTCGCTTAGCCGGAACGCACTACGAGCAGTACTTC | CASRLAGTHYEQYF
TRBJ2-7 | TRBV30 | . | TRBD1 | TGTGCCTGGAGTGTCATCAGGGGGCGCAGCGAGCAGTACTTC | CAWSVIRGRSEQYF
TRBJ1-5 | TRBV21-1 | . | . | TGTGCCAGCAGCAACCCCCAGACAGGACCATTACCGAGAAAACCCCAGCATTTT | CASSNPQTGPLPRKPQHF
TRBJ2-6 | TRBV10-1 | few | . | TGCGCCAGCAGTGAACATTTCAGCGTCCTGACTTTC | CASSEHFSVLTF
TRBJ1-1 | TRBV10-2 | . | TRBD1 | TGCGCCAGCAGACTGGACAGGAGGACTGAAGCTTTCTTT | CASRLDRRTEAFF
TRBJ2-7 | TRBV13 | once | TRBD1 | TGTGCCAGCAGCTTCGGACAGGGAAGGCACGAGCAGTACTTC | CASSFGQGRHEQYF
TRBJ1-1 | TRBV5-6 | . | . | TGTGCCAGCAGCTCCCTACAGGGTCGGAACACTGAAGCTTTCTTT | CASSSLQGRNTEAFF
TRBJ2-6 | TRBV6-5 | . | . | TGTGCCAGCAGCTCCGACAGCTCTGGGGCCAACGTCCTGACTTTC | CASSSDSSGANVLTF
TRBJ1-2 | TRBV18 | . | . | TGTGCCAGCTCACCTGGGGCCCTGCCCCCCTATGGCTACACCTTC | CASSPGALPPYGYTF
TRBJ2-7 | TRBV28 | . | TRBD2 | TGTGCCAGCAGGGTTACTAGCGGTTTCTCCTACGAGCAGTACTTC | CASRVTSGFSYEQYF
TRBJ1-4 | TRBV6-5 | . | TRBD1 | TGTGCCAGCAACCAACAGGGGGCAGGGGAAAAACTGTTTTTT | CASNQQGAGEKLFF
TRBJ2-7 | TRBV4-1 | . | . | TGCGCCAGCAGCTTGGGAGGAGGGCGAAGCTCCTACGAGCAGTACTTC | CASSLGGGRSSYEQYF
TRBJ1-1 | TRBV10-3 | . | . | TGTGCCATCAGTGAGGCCGGCACGGTCACTGAAGCTTTCTTT | CAISEAGTVTEAFF
TRBJ2-7 | TRBV7-9 | . | TRBD2 | TGTGCCAGCAGCTTAGGATCGGGAGGCTACGAGCAGTACTTC | CASSLGSGGYEQYF
TRBJ2-7 | TRBV4-1 | . | TRBD1 | TGCGCCAGCAGCCAAGATATAACAGGGGGCGCCGAGCAGTACTTC | CASSQDITGGAEQYF
TRBJ2-5 | TRBV19 | . | TRBD2 | TGTGCCAGTAGTATGCTCACTAGCGGCGAAGAGACCCAGTACTTC | CASSMLTSGEETQYF
TRBJ2-1 | TRBV10-3 | . | TRBD1 | TGTGCCATCAGTGGCCAGGGACAGGGGGTTAACAATGAGCAGTTCTTC | CAISGQGQGVNNEQFF